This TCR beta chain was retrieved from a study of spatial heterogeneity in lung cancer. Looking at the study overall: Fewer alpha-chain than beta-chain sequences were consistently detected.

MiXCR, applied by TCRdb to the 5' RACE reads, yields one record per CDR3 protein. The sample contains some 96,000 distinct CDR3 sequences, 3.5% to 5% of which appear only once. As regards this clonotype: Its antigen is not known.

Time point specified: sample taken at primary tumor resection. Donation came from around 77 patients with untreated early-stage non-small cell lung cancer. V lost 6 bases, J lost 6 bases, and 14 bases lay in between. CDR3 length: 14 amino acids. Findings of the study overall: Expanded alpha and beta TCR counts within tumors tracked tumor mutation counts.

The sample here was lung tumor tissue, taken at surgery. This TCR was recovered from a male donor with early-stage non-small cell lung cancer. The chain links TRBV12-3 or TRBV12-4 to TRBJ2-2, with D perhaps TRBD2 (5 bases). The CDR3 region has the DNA TGTGCCAGCAGAACAACTAGACTATCCGGGGAGCTGTTTTTT. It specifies CASRTTRLSGELFF.